A single sample is the source of the 11 T cell receptor beta chains below, sequenced in a study of human T cells and chemical hapten exposure. TCRdb re-analysed the RACE reads in MiXCR, keeping a single row per CDR3 protein. The sample has some 190,000 distinct CDR3 sequences, more than 20% seen once; the top ten hold roughly 6.7%. Specified time point: patch test 1, 2 weeks after DPC sensitization. Treatment defined: therapeutic diphenylcyclopropenone sensitization with weekly scalp DPC. The sequencing used whole blood, collected in connection with sensitization to the hapten diphenylcyclopropenone (DPC). The source of these receptors is a woman between 50 and 59 years old with alopecia areata. Some clones in this sample may be carry-over from other donors' samples.

A word on this clonotype: This may be a read error: a much more frequent sequence differs by one nucleotide. The V and J genes are TRBV7-8 and TRBJ2-5; D is uncertain. The CDR3 covers 11 residues. Trimming removed 1 base from V and 6 bases from J, with 3 bases in between. Germline loops: CDR1 SGHVS, CDR2 FQNEAQ. The CDR3 DNA reads TGTGCCAGCAGCTTAGGAAAGACCCAGTACTTC. Its translation is CASSLGKTQYF.

The sample holds many counts of this clonotype. The V and J genes are TRBV12-3 or TRBV12-4 and TRBJ2-5, with 10 bases identical to TRBD2. V dropped 3 bases and J dropped 1; count of bases not matched to a gene: 11. The CDR3 is made up of 18 amino acids. CDR3 in DNA: TGTGCCAGCAGTTTGTCTAGCGGGAGCAGTGATACCCAAGAGACCCAGTACTTC. Residues: CASSLSSGSSDTQETQYF.

This clonotype was found a few times. V gene TRBV13 combines with J gene TRBJ2-7; 8 bases are a match to TRBD1. The germline V gene encodes CDR1 PRHDT and CDR2 FYEKMQ (reference sequence). The CDR3 has 24 residues. With V trimmed by 5 bases and J by 0 bases, 33 bases remained unmatched. CDR3 in amino acids: CASSPPGQGGFVRALGVISYEQYF. CDR3 DNA sequence: TGTGCCAGCAGCCCCCCCGGACAGGGAGGCTTTGTCCGGGCTCTCGGGGTTATCTCCTACGAGCAGTACTTC.

This clonotype was counted only a few times. The chain employs TRBV5-1 and TRBJ1-2, with 7 bases matching TRBD1. The V gene's germline CDR1 is SGHRS and CDR2 YFSETQ. This CDR3 spans 12 amino acids. V shed 3 bases, J shed 7 bases, and the junction held 3 bases outside the gene matches. The CDR3 here is CASSSDRVGYTF. The CDR3 DNA sequence: TGCGCCAGCAGCTCAGACAGGGTTGGCTACACCTTC.

This clonotype has just a few counts. This CDR3 reads CASSLVLAGGHNEQFF. The DNA of the CDR3 is TGCGCCAGCAGCTTGGTGCTAGCGGGAGGTCACAATGAGCAGTTCTTC. V gene TRBV5-1 combines with J gene TRBJ2-1; 11 bases line up with TRBD2. Germline CDR1 and CDR2: SGHRS and YFSETQ. With 0 bases clipped from V and 5 bases from J, the junction kept 4 bases outside the gene matches. CDR3 length: 16 residues.

The rearrangement uses TRBV11-2 and TRBJ2-7; D is tentatively TRBD1 or TRBD2 (5 bases each). There are 14 residues in the CDR3. Trimming removed 0 bases from V and 8 bases from J, with 14 bases in between. Germline-derived CDR1 and CDR2 are SGHAT and FQNNGV. The CDR3 DNA is TGTGCCAGCAGCTTAGACGGGGCGGGCTTGCAGCAGTACTTC. Amino acids: CASSLDGAGLQQYF.

This clonotype was found many times. The chain carries TRBV20-1 and TRBJ2-3; the D is unclear. Germline V lookup: CDR1 DFQATT, CDR2 SNEGSKA (reference sequence). The CDR3 consists of 12 residues. The germline V and J ends were trimmed by 1 base and 3 bases, with 5 bases remaining between them. The CDR3 DNA is TGCAGTGCTAGAGCACCAACAGATACGCAGTATTTT. Amino acid sequence: CSARAPTDTQYF.

This clonotype was found a few times. This sequence joins TRBV4-2 and TRBJ1-5, with TRBD1 as a possible D gene (5 bases). The CDR3 loop spans 16 amino acids. From germline, CDR1 is LGHNA and CDR2 YNFKEQ. The V and J ends lost 0 bases and 0 bases respectively, with 9 bases between them. In DNA form, the CDR3 reads TGTGCCAGCAGCCAAGATGGGGGGGATAGCAATCAGCCCCAGCATTTT. Its translation: CASSQDGGDSNQPQHF.

This clonotype was seen only a few times. The chain recombines TRBV5-6 with TRBJ1-5; D remains unclear. The V gene's germline CDR1 is SGHDT and CDR2 YYEEEE. This CDR3 is 14 amino acids long. Deletions cut 4 bases from V and 1 base from J, with 9 bases between. The CDR3 sequence is CASSRLGSNQPQHF. CDR3 bases: TGTGCCAGCAGCCGGCTGGGCAGCAATCAGCCCCAGCATTTT.

A note on this clonotype: The junction shows a germline mismatch at one end, possibly a read error. The gene calls are TRBV12-5 and TRBJ2-5; 7 nucleotides match TRBD2. The CDR3 is 16 residues long. Germline V CDR1 and CDR2: LGHNT, FRNRAP. Here the CDR3 DNA reads TGTACTAGTGGTTTTGACTCACGGGACTATCAAGAGACCCAGTACTTC. It codes for CTSGFDSRDYQETQYF.

The chain carries TRBV5-1 and TRBJ1-2; 7 nucleotides match TRBD1. The germline gives CDR1 SGHRS, CDR2 YFSETQ. After removal of 0 bases from V and 6 bases from J, the junction contained 11 bases not matched to a gene. The CDR3 is 16 residues long. The DNA of the CDR3 is TGCGCCAGCAGCTTGGCAGGGGGAACTCACTCCGATGGCTACACCTTC. Translating it yields CASSLAGGTHSDGYTF.